The 21 T cell receptor beta chains below all came from one sample that was sequenced in a study of OX40 agonist ivuxolimab in advanced cancers. Data came from immunoSEQ multiplex PCR; TCRdb stores just in-frame clones and leaves some out. The sample includes about 90,000 clones, roughly 91% seen only once; the top ten take less than 0.35%. This specimen consisted of CD4+ or CD8+ T cells sorted from blood, obtained in a trial of the OX40 agonist ivuxolimab. Receptors were obtained from an adult with an advanced solid tumor such as melanoma, head and neck, liver or kidney cancer.

The chain has TRBV28 and TRBJ1-2; tentatively, D is TRBD1 (6 bases). Trimming pared 3 bases from V and 4 bases from J, leaving 15 bases between. CDR1 MDHEN and CDR2 SYDVKM come from the germline V gene. The length of the CDR3 is 15 residues. In DNA form, the CDR3 reads TGTGCCAGCAGTTTTCCGGGGGGGCGAGCCTATGGCTACACCTTC. Translated, it gives CASSFPGGRAYGYTF.

This chain joins TRBV29-1 and TRBJ2-2, with 7 bases fitting TRBD1. The CDR3 extends over 11 amino acids. The V gene's germline CDR1 is SQVTM and CDR2 ANQGSEA. The ends lost 6 bases at V and 6 bases at J; junction bases unmatched: 1. CDR3 DNA: TGCAGCGTACAGGGGCCCGGGGAGCTGTTTTTT. This encodes CSVQGPGELFF.

The chain has TRBV5-6 and TRBJ1-2; a weak D match, TRBD1 (5 bases). CDR3 length: 15 residues. Germline V gene sequence: CDR1 SGHDT, CDR2 YYEEEE. Trimming pared 3 bases from V and 5 bases from J, leaving 17 bases between. The CDR3 DNA follows: TGTGCCAGCAGCTCTCGAGAGGGGCGGCGGTATGGCTACACCTTC. This sequence encodes CASSSREGRRYGYTF.

To note about this clone: A read error may account for a junction end that differs from germline. The chain employs TRBV13 and TRBJ2-1; 8 nucleotides align to TRBD2. The CDR3 is made up of 13 amino acids. The germline V gene has CDR1 PRHDT and CDR2 FYEKMQ (reference sequence). CDR3 sequence (DNA): TGTGCCAGCAGCGGCGCGGCGGGGGGACGTCCGGTCTTC. Its translation is CASSGAAGGRPVF.

CDR3 nucleotide sequence: TGTGCCAGCAGCTTGAGGCGACTGGGGGGAAATGAAAAACTGTTTTTT. Translating gives CASSLRRLGGNEKLFF. V usage is TRBV5-6 and J usage is TRBJ1-4; tentatively, D is TRBD1 (5 bases). The V gene's germline CDR1 is SGHDT and CDR2 YYEEEE. The CDR3 is 16 amino acids. V lost 1 base, J lost 5 bases, and 15 bases lay in between.

This chain uses TRBV4-1 with TRBJ2-7; TRBD1 is a possible D gene (6 bases). This CDR3 region has 15 residues. The germline gives CDR1 MGHRA, CDR2 YSYEKL. The ends were cut back, 2 bases at V and 3 bases at J, with 14 bases in the middle. CDR3 sequence (DNA): TGCGCCAGCAGCCAACTAGCAGGGGCCCTCTACGAGCAGTACTTC. Translation: CASSQLAGALYEQYF.

The chain combines TRBV30 with TRBJ1-1, with 7 bases fitting TRBD1. CDR1 is GTSNPN and CDR2 is SVGIG in the germline V gene (reference sequence). The CDR3 extends over 13 amino acids. Losses at the gene ends were 1 base for V and 5 bases for J; bases not matched to a gene: 4. CDR3 residues: CAWSGTGGTEAFF. Here the CDR3 DNA reads TGTGCCTGGAGTGGGACAGGTGGGACTGAAGCTTTCTTT.

The chain uses TRBV7-2 and TRBJ2-5, with 8 bases aligning to TRBD1. This CDR3 has 14 residues. In germline, CDR1 is SGHTA, CDR2 FQGNSA. The ends lost 5 bases at V and 6 bases at J; junction bases unmatched: 8. The CDR3 sequence: CASSPWTGSQTQYF. DNA of the CDR3: TGTGCCAGCAGCCCTTGGACAGGGTCACAGACCCAGTACTTC.

This chain joins TRBV5-5 and TRBJ1-3; perhaps TRBD1 as D (5 bases). The length of the CDR3 is 14 residues. The germline gives CDR1 SGHKS, CDR2 YYEKEE (reference sequence). With 2 bases removed from V and 8 bases from J, the gap between germline ends came to 14 bases. CDR3 in DNA: TGTGCCAGCAGCTTACAGGCCCCGGGGGACACCATATATTTT. This sequence encodes CASSLQAPGDTIYF.

This clone was found a few times. The rearrangement links TRBV5-1 to TRBJ2-1; 11 bases agree with TRBD2. J gave up 4 bases and V 4 bases, and 7 bases lay outside the gene matches. The CDR3 has 16 amino acids. CDR1 and CDR2 from the germline V gene are SGHRS and YFSETQ. The CDR3, as DNA: TGCGCCAGCAGCAGGACGTTAGCGGGAGGGTACAATGAGCAGTTCTTC. Protein sequence: CASSRTLAGGYNEQFF.

The rearrangement joins TRBV12-5 to TRBJ2-7, with 8 nucleotides matching TRBD2. Germline loops: CDR1 LGHNT, CDR2 FRNRAP. This CDR3 has 16 residues. Losses at the gene ends were 6 bases for V and 5 bases for J; bases not matched to a gene: 15. This CDR3 is CASGNLDGGRSDEQYF. The CDR3 DNA follows: TGTGCTAGTGGAAACCTGGATGGCGGGAGGTCGGACGAGCAGTACTTC.

The CDR3, as DNA: TGTGCCAGCAGCATGGGACAGGGTATCGATGAGCAGTTCTTC. Translated, it gives CASSMGQGIDEQFF. The J gene is TRBJ2-1, the V gene TRBV5-5, with 9 bases identical to TRBD1. The CDR3 totals 14 residues. V was clipped by 4 bases and J by 8 bases; unmatched bases: 7. Germline CDR1 reads SGHKS; CDR2 reads YYEKEE (reference sequence).

This clone has only one observation. The chain employs TRBV5-1 and TRBJ1-1, with 10 positions matching TRBD1. V dropped 0 bases and J dropped 4; count of bases not matched to a gene: 0. The CDR3 loop spans 14 amino acids. Germline CDR1 SGHRS, CDR2 YFSETQ. The CDR3 DNA is TGCGCCAGCAGCTTGGGACAGGGGGCCACTGAAGCTTTCTTT. Its protein product is CASSLGQGATEAFF.

The chain recombines TRBV2 with TRBJ1-1, with D perhaps matching TRBD1 (6 bases). CDR3 length equals 15 residues. CDR1 is SNHLY and CDR2 is FYNNEI in the germline V gene. With 6 bases removed from V and 0 bases from J, the gap between germline ends came to 14 bases. The CDR3 DNA follows: TGTGCCAGCAGCCTAGACGGGGGCTTGAACACTGAAGCTTTCTTT. Protein: CASSLDGGLNTEAFF.

The chain is built from TRBV5-1 and TRBJ1-3; D may be TRBD1 (5 bases). Germline assignment: CDR1 SGHRS and CDR2 YFSETQ. The CDR3 runs to 15 residues. Between the trimmed V and J ends, which lost 4 bases and 4 bases, there was a span of 15 bases. In DNA, the CDR3 is TGCGCCAGCAGCATTGTCGGGGACCGAGGAAACACCATATATTTT. This codes for CASSIVGDRGNTIYF.

This sequence joins TRBV9 and TRBJ2-1; possibly TRBD1 or TRBD2 for D (5 bases each). V dropped 0 bases and J dropped 12 bases, with 16 bases sitting between them. The CDR3 is made up of 14 amino acids. The germline gives CDR1 SGDLS, CDR2 YYNGEE. For the CDR3, the DNA is TGTGCCAGCAGCGTAGGGGACCAGTCCTTAGGGCAGTTCTTC. Amino acids: CASSVGDQSLGQFF.

V is TRBV5-1 and J is TRBJ1-1; TRBD1 might be the D (5 bases). Germline CDR1 SGHRS, CDR2 YFSETQ. The CDR3 has 13 amino acids. V lost 2 bases to trimming and J lost 1 base, with 6 bases between them. CDR3 in amino acids: CASSFDRNTEAFF. CDR3 nucleotide sequence: TGCGCCAGCAGCTTCGACAGGAACACTGAAGCTTTCTTT.

This chain links TRBV11-2 with TRBJ2-7; 9 positions agree with TRBD1. The CDR3 runs to 14 residues. Germline assignment: CDR1 SGHAT and CDR2 FQNNGV. V shed 1 base and J 2 bases; nucleotides not matched to a gene: 0. The CDR3 nucleotides are TGTGCCAGCAGCTTAGGGGACAGGGCCTACGAGCAGTACTTC. Translating it yields CASSLGDRAYEQYF.

V is TRBV5-1 and J is TRBJ2-7; D may correspond to TRBD1 or TRBD2 (5 bases each). Germline CDR1 and CDR2: SGHRS and YFSETQ. The CDR3 sequence is 16 residues long. Between the trimmed V and J ends, which lost 0 bases and 2 bases, there was a span of 15 bases. In DNA form, the CDR3 reads TGCGCCAGCAGCTTGGTGGGGACCGACCCCCCCTACGAGCAGTACTTC. This encodes CASSLVGTDPPYEQYF.

The J gene is TRBJ2-5, the V gene TRBV28, with 8 positions matching TRBD1. Germline lookup yields CDR1 MDHEN and CDR2 SYDVKM. V lost 6 bases, J lost 5 bases, and 2 bases stayed unmatched. The CDR3 has 12 residues. The CDR3 coding sequence is TGTGCCAGCAGGAACAGGGGGGAGACCCAGTACTTC. Protein product: CASRNRGETQYF.

The chain joins TRBV27 to TRBJ2-1; TRBD2 matches at 8 bases. In germline, CDR1 is MNHEY, CDR2 SMNVEV (reference sequence). This CDR3 contains 15 residues. The junction had 4 bases not matched to a gene; V was cut back by 2 bases and J by 4 bases. The CDR3 nucleotides read TGTGCCAGCAGTTTAAGTTCGGGGGGGTACAATGAGCAGTTCTTC. Its protein is CASSLSSGGYNEQFF.